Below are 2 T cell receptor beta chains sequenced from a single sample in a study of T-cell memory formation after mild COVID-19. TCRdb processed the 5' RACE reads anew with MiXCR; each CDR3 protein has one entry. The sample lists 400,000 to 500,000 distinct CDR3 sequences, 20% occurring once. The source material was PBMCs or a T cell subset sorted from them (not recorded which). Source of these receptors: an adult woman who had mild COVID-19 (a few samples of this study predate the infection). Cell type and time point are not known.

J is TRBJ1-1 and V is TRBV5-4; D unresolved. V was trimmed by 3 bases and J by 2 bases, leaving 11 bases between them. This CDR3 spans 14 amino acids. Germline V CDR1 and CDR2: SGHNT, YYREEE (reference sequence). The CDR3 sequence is CASSSRDFNTEAFF. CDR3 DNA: TGTGCCAGCAGCTCCCGGGATTTCAACACTGAAGCTTTCTTT.

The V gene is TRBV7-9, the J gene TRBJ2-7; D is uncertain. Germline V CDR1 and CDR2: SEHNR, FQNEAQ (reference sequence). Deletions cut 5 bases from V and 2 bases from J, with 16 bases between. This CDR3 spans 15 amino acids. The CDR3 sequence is CASSANARPPYEQYF. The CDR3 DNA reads TGTGCCAGCAGCGCGAACGCCCGACCTCCCTACGAGCAGTACTTC. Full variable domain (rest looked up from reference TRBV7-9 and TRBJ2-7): DTGVSQNPRHKITKRGQNVTFRCDPISEHNRLYWYRQTLGQGPEFLTYFQNEAQLEKSRLLSDRFSAERPKGSFSTLEIQRTEQGDSAMYLCASSANARPPYEQYFGPGTRLTVT.